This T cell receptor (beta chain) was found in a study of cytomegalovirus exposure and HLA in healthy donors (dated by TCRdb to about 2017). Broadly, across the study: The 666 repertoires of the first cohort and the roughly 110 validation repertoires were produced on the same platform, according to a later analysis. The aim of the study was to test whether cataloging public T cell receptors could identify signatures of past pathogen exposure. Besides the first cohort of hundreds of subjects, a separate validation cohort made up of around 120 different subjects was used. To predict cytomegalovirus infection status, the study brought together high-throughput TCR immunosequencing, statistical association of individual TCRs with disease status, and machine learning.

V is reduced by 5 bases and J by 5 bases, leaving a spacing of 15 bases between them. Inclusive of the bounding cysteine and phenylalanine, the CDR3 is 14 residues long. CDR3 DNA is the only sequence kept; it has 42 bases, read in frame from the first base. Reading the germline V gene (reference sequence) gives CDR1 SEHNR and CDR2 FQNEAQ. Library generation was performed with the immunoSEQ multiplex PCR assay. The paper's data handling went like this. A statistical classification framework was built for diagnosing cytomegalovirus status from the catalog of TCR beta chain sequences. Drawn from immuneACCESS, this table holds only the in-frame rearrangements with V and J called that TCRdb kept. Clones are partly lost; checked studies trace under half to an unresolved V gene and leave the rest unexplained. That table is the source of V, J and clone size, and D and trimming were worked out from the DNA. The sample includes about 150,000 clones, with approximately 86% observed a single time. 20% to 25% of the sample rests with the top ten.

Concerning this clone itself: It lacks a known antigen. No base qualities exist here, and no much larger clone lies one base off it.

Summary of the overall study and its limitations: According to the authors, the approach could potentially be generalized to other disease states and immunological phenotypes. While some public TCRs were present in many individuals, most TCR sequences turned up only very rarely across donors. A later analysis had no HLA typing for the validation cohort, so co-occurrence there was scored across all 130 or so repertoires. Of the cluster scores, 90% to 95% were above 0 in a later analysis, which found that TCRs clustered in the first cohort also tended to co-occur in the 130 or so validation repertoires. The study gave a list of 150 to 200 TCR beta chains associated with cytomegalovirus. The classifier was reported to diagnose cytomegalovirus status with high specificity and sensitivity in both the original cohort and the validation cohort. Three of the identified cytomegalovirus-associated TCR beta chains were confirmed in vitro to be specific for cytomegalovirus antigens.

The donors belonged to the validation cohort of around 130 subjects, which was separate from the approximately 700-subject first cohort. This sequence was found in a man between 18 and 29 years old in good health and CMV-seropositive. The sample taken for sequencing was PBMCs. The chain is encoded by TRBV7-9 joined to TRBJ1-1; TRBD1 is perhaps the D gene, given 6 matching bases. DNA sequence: TGTGCCAGCAGCCTCTACAGGGTGGGGACTGAAGCTTTCTTT. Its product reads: CASSLYRVGTEAFF. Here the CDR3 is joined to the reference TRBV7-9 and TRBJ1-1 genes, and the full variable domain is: DTGVSQNPRHKITKRGQNVTFRCDPISEHNRLYWYRQTLGQGPEFLTYFQNEAQLEKSRLLSDRFSAERPKGSFSTLEIQRTEQGDSAMYLCASSLYRVGTEAFFGQGTRLTVV.